The T cell receptor beta chain described here comes from a study of technical replicates of blood from a few donors. Sequencing was performed with immunoSEQ multiplex PCR; in TCRdb, only in-frame clones are kept and a portion is missing. This sample has roughly 70,000 clones, with over 90% found just once. The sample consisted of PBMCs. This TCR derives from a human donor in good health. Some clones in this sample may be carry-over from other donors' samples.

The CDR3 coding sequence is TGTGCCAGTAGTATAAAAACAGGAAATAGCGGTACCTACGAGCAGTACTTC. It is translated as CASSIKTGNSGTYEQYF. V is TRBV19 and J is TRBJ2-7, with D perhaps matching TRBD2 (6 bases). CDR1 and CDR2 (germline): LNHDA, SQIVND (reference sequence). The CDR3 consists of 17 residues. V was cut by 2 bases and J by 2 bases, with 19 bases left in between. The full variable domain, rest sourced from reference TRBV19 and TRBJ2-7, is DGGITQSPKYLFRKEGQNVTLSCEQNLNHDAMYWYRQDPGQGLRLIYYSQIVNDFQKGDIAEGYSVSREKKESFPLTVTSAQKNPTAFYLCASSIKTGNSGTYEQYFGPGTRLTVT.